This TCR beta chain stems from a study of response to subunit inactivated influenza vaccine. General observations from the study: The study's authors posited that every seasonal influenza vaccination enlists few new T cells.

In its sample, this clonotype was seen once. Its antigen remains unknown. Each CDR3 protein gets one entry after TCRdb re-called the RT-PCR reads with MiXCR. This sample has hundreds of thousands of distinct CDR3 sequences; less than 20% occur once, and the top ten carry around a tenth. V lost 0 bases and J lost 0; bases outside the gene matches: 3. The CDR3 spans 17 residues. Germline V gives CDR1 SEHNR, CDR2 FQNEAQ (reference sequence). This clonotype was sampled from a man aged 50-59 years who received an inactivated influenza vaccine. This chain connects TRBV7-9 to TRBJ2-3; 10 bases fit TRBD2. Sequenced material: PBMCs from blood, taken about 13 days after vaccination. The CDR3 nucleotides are TGTGCCAGCAGCTTAGCGGAGACTAGCGGGAGCACAGATACGCAGTATTTT. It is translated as CASSLAETSGSTDTQYF.